These 22 T cell receptor beta chains share one sample of origin, sequenced in a study of T-cell memory formation after mild COVID-19. TCRdb reprocessed the 5' RACE reads with MiXCR, giving one entry per CDR3 protein. The data contain about 430,000 distinct CDR3 sequences, 20% to 25% of them singletons. Sequenced material: PBMCs or a T cell subset sorted from them (not recorded which). The receptors stem from an adult woman who had mild COVID-19 (a few samples of this study predate the infection). Cell type and time point are not known.

The chain employs TRBV2 and TRBJ2-7, with 9 bases identical to TRBD2. The CDR3 has 13 amino acids. The germline V gene has CDR1 SNHLY and CDR2 FYNNEI. V gave up 9 bases and J gave up 2 bases; unmatched junction bases: 5. In nucleotides, the CDR3 is TGTGCCAGTTCGGGCGGGAGGGCCTACGAGCAGTACTTC. Amino acid sequence: CASSGGRAYEQYF.

This chain's CDR3 is CASSVQTSIGGEQYF. CDR3 sequence (DNA): TGTGCCAGTAGTGTACAAACTAGCATTGGAGGGGAGCAGTACTTC. This chain connects TRBV19 to TRBJ2-7; D is possibly TRBD2 (6 bases). The CDR3 loop spans 15 amino acids. CDR1 and CDR2 (germline): LNHDA, SQIVND (reference sequence). V shed 5 bases and J shed 7 bases, with 21 bases lying between them.

This clonotype was seen more than once but under ten times. This rearrangement joins TRBV6-1 to TRBJ2-1; D is unresolved. The V gene's germline CDR1 is MNHNS and CDR2 SASEGT. V was cut by 4 bases and J by 6 bases, with 19 bases left in between. The CDR3 is 16 amino acids. The CDR3 nucleotides are TGTGCCAGCAGTGCTTCAGGAACCTACCTACGCAATGAGCAGTTCTTC. As protein: CASSASGTYLRNEQFF.

This clonotype was seen repeatedly, ten times or more. This sequence joins TRBV5-1 and TRBJ2-2; D is undetermined. Deletions cut 0 bases from V and 6 bases from J, with 21 bases between. The length of the CDR3 is 18 residues. The V gene's germline CDR1 is SGHRS and CDR2 YFSETQ. The DNA of the CDR3 is TGCGCCAGCAGCTTGGGAATAGCCTCTAGTCTATTACCCGGGGAGCTGTTTTTT. Protein product: CASSLGIASSLLPGELFF.

The V gene is TRBV5-1, the J gene TRBJ2-1; no definite D call. This CDR3 contains 18 residues. The V gene's germline CDR1 is SGHRS and CDR2 YFSETQ. V was trimmed by 2 bases and J by 5 bases, leaving 23 bases between them. CDR3 region: CASSFSDIFVGMDNEQFF. The CDR3 nucleotides are TGCGCCAGCAGCTTCAGTGATATCTTTGTGGGGATGGACAATGAGCAGTTCTTC.

V gene TRBV27 combines with J gene TRBJ1-5; a possible D gene is TRBD1 (5 bases). V gave up 1 base and J gave up 4 bases, with 14 bases separating them. Germline V gene data show CDR1 as MNHEY and CDR2 as SMNVEV (reference sequence). This CDR3 comprises 16 residues. CDR3 protein: CASSLWGGGGNQPQHF. The CDR3 region has the DNA TGTGCCAGCAGTTTATGGGGGGGTGGCGGGAATCAGCCCCAGCATTTT.

The V and J genes are TRBV5-1 and TRBJ2-7; 10 bases align to TRBD2. The length of the CDR3 is 18 residues. Germline V gene lookup returns CDR1 SGHRS and CDR2 YFSETQ. The junction had 14 bases not matched to a gene; V was cut back by 5 bases and J by 0 bases. The CDR3 sequence: CASSAWISGGPNSYEQYF. DNA for the CDR3: TGCGCCAGCAGTGCGTGGATTAGCGGGGGGCCTAACTCCTACGAGCAGTACTTC. Full variable domain (outside the CDR3, taken from reference TRBV5-1 and TRBJ2-7): KAGVTQTPRYLIKTRGQQVTLSCSPISGHRSVSWYQQTPGQGLQFLFEYFSETQRNKGNFPGRFSGRQFSNSRSEMNVSTLELGDSALYLCASSAWISGGPNSYEQYFGPGTRLTVT.

This rearrangement joins TRBV20-1 to TRBJ2-6; 9 nucleotides match TRBD1. CDR1 is DFQATT, CDR2 SNEGSKA, per germline (reference sequence). This CDR3 comprises 16 residues. V was pared by 5 bases and J by 2 bases, with 7 bases of the junction left unmatched. In DNA form, the CDR3 reads TGCAGTGCTCTTGGGGGACAGGGAGCTGGGGCCAACGTCCTGACTTTC. Its protein product is CSALGGQGAGANVLTF.

The chain joins TRBV6-1 to TRBJ2-7; D is possibly TRBD1 (5 bases). The germline CDR1 and CDR2 sequences are MNHNS and SASEGT. Trimming stripped 3 bases from V and 6 bases from J, with 15 bases between. The CDR3 contains 14 residues. The CDR3 nucleotides read TGTGCCAGCAGTGAGGGAAGGGGAACTGGCGAGCAGTACTTC. This sequence encodes CASSEGRGTGEQYF.

This clonotype was seen only a few times. This chain joins TRBV7-2 and TRBJ2-5; 8 nucleotides align to TRBD2. The length of the CDR3 is 16 residues. Per germline, CDR1 SGHTA and CDR2 FQGNSA. Trimming removed 1 base from V and 1 base from J; junction bases left unmatched: 5. The CDR3 DNA reads as TGTGCCAGCAGCTTAGGTATCGGGGGGGGCCAAGAGACCCAGTACTTC. Its protein is CASSLGIGGGQETQYF.

The rearrangement uses TRBV4-3 and TRBJ1-2; D remains unclear. The V gene's germline CDR1 is LGHNA and CDR2 YSLEER. The CDR3 has 14 residues. V was shortened by 1 base and J by 0 bases, with 6 bases between the two germline ends. Here the CDR3 reads CASSQGPANYGYTF. Written as DNA, the CDR3 is TGCGCCAGCAGCCAAGGTCCAGCTAACTATGGCTACACCTTC.

This clonotype was found a few times. The rearrangement links TRBV6-2 or TRBV6-3 to TRBJ1-4, with no clear D. The CDR3 sequence is 16 residues long. The germline CDR1 and CDR2 sequences are MNHEY and SVGEGT. Trimming left V 2 bases short and J 2 bases short, with 12 bases between. CDR3 DNA sequence: TGTGCCAGCAGTTACGACGTGAGACGGACTAATGAAAAACTGTTTTTT. Amino acid sequence: CASSYDVRRTNEKLFF.

V gene TRBV4-3 combines with J gene TRBJ2-1; 11 bases agree with TRBD2. This CDR3 spans 15 amino acids. Germline assignment: CDR1 LGHNA and CDR2 YSLEER. V was pared by 5 bases and J by 6 bases, with 6 bases of the junction left unmatched. The CDR3 DNA follows: TGCGCCAGCAGCTCAGGACTAGCGGGTTTCAATGAGCAGTTCTTC. Its translation is CASSSGLAGFNEQFF.

The chain combines TRBV5-5 with TRBJ1-3; weak D call: TRBD1 (5 bases). Germline-derived CDR1 and CDR2 are SGHKS and YYEKEE (reference sequence). V lost 0 bases, J lost 4 bases, and 8 bases lay in between. CDR3 length: 14 residues. Here the CDR3 DNA reads TGTGCCAGCAGCTTGGGGAGGGGAGGAAACACCATATATTTT. Its translation is CASSLGRGGNTIYF.

This chain links TRBV12-3 or TRBV12-4 with TRBJ2-7; D possibly corresponds to TRBD1 (6 bases). This CDR3 comprises 12 residues. The ends were cut back, 4 bases at V and 6 bases at J, with 10 bases in the middle. The CDR3 spells CASSSLGAEQYF. DNA of the CDR3: TGTGCCAGCAGTTCTCTGGGGGCCGAGCAGTACTTC.

This clonotype was seen a few times. This sequence joins TRBV12-3 or TRBV12-4 and TRBJ2-5, with 9 positions matching TRBD1. V was clipped by 5 bases and J by 5 bases; unmatched bases: 12. The CDR3 is 16 amino acids. The CDR3 is CASSPRTGVGRETQYF. The CDR3 nucleotides read TGTGCCAGCAGTCCCAGGACAGGGGTCGGTAGGGAGACCCAGTACTTC.

This clonotype has more than one count but fewer than ten. This chain connects TRBV19 to TRBJ2-3; 9 bases are shared with TRBD2. The CDR3 spans 16 residues. V lost 5 bases, J lost 0 bases, and 6 bases stayed unmatched. From germline, CDR1 is LNHDA and CDR2 SQIVND (reference sequence). The CDR3 protein is CASSRIAGASTDTQYF. The CDR3, as DNA: TGTGCCAGTAGTCGTATAGCGGGGGCTAGCACAGATACGCAGTATTTT.

J is TRBJ2-7 and V is TRBV27; tentatively, D is TRBD1 (5 bases). Trimming removed 4 bases at V and 5 bases at J, with 30 bases between. The CDR3 is 19 amino acids. Per germline, CDR1 MNHEY and CDR2 SMNVEV (reference sequence). The CDR3 reads CASSSQGFRPLISYDEQYF. The CDR3 nucleotides are TGTGCCAGCAGTTCCCAGGGTTTTCGTCCACTTATCAGCTATGACGAGCAGTACTTC.

The rearrangement joins TRBV7-9 to TRBJ1-1, with D possibly being TRBD1 (5 bases). The CDR3 runs 15 residues. The germline V gene has CDR1 SEHNR and CDR2 FQNEAQ (reference sequence). Trimming took 3 bases from V and 4 from J, leaving 15 bases between them. CDR3 bases: TGTGCCAGCAGCTTCGTCCCGGGACCTCGCACTGAAGCTTTCTTT. Protein sequence: CASSFVPGPRTEAFF.

This clonotype was found a few times. The chain links TRBV13 to TRBJ2-2, with 10 bases identical to TRBD1. V lost 8 bases, J lost 4 bases, and 7 bases stayed unmatched. Germline CDR1 reads PRHDT; CDR2 reads FYEKMQ (reference sequence). The CDR3 contains 15 residues. The CDR3 nucleotides read TGTGCCAGCTACGCCGGGACAGGGGCCACCGGGGAGCTGTTTTTT. Translated: CASYAGTGATGELFF.

The chain is built from TRBV6-2 or TRBV6-3 and TRBJ2-7, with unresolved D. There are 13 residues in the CDR3. Trimming took 8 bases from V and 3 from J, leaving 14 bases between them. Germline V gives CDR1 MNHEY, CDR2 SVGEGT. For the CDR3, the DNA is TGTGCCAGCGGAGAACAGAACTACTACGAGCAGTACTTC. Amino acids: CASGEQNYYEQYF.

In its sample, this clonotype was seen a few times. The rearrangement joins TRBV21-1 to TRBJ2-3; the listed D gene, TRBD1, was not tested against the DNA. TRBV21-1 is assigned pseudogene status. The CDR3 runs 15 residues. The CDR3, as DNA: TGTGCCAGCAGCAAAGGTGGCAGGGGGCCAGATACGCAGTATTTT. This codes for CASSKGGRGPDTQYF.